This T cell receptor (beta chain) was profiled in a study of shared clonotypes between healthy human individuals. General study points: The study's rarefaction showed incomplete sorted-subset sequencing despite large depth.

Every contributor of samples was a Caucasian grown-up residing in Nashville, Tennessee. Each PCR replicate from the sorted subsets contained roughly 210 ng DNA, which is about 31,000 T cell genomes. Profiling relied on immunoSEQ multiplex PCR, and the TCRdb table lists in-frame clones only, not all of them. Found here are 2 million to 2.5 million clones, more than 90% of them singletons; the top ten hold 0.1% to 0.15%. CDR1 and CDR2 (germline): SGDLS, YYNGEE. V lost 0 bases and J lost 4; bases outside the gene matches: 5. The CDR3 is 15 residues long. Of note for this clone: Its antigen is undetermined.

Material for sequencing was naive CD4+ T cells sorted from blood. The sample's subset: CD45RA+ positively selected. This chain connects TRBV9 to TRBJ2-3; 7 nucleotides agree with TRBD2. The TCR sequence derives from a man between 18 and 29 years old in good health. CDR3 DNA sequence: TGTGCCAGCAGCGTAGCTACGGGAGGCCCAGATACGCAGTATTTT. Translated, it gives CASSVATGGPDTQYF. The whole variable domain, remainder taken from reference TRBV9 and TRBJ2-3, is DSGVTQTPKHLITATGQRVTLRCSPRSGDLSVYWYQQSLDQGLQFLIQYYNGEERAKGNILERFSAQQFPDLHSELNLSSLELGDSALYFCASSVATGGPDTQYFGPGTRLTVL.